A single sample gave rise to the 22 T cell receptor beta chains below, sequenced in a study of technical replicates of blood from four donors. Assay: immunoSEQ multiplex PCR; the TCRdb copy retains only in-frame clones and omits some. Of some 80,000 clones listed, 97% are singletons. The sequencing sample was made of T cells isolated from PBMCs. Receptors originate from a human donor in good health.

The chain joins TRBV28 to TRBJ1-5; D may be TRBD1 (5 bases). In germline, CDR1 is MDHEN, CDR2 SYDVKM. The CDR3 length is 17 residues. Trimming took off 8 bases at V and 0 bases at J, with 20 bases between the two ends. As DNA, the CDR3 is TGTGCCAGCCAACCAATTTGGGGGGGGGATAGCAATCAGCCCCAGCATTTT. It translates to CASQPIWGGDSNQPQHF.

The chain employs TRBV12-5 and TRBJ1-5, with D tentatively TRBD1 (6 bases). Per germline, CDR1 LGHNT and CDR2 FRNRAP. This CDR3 contains 15 residues. The V end was cut by 3 bases, the J end by 4 bases, with 13 bases between. This CDR3 is CASGFPRGENQPQHF. The CDR3 DNA sequence: TGTGCTAGTGGTTTCCCCAGGGGAGAGAATCAGCCCCAGCATTTT.

V gene TRBV10-2 combines with J gene TRBJ1-2; the D is unclear. This CDR3 has 11 amino acids. Germline V gene lookup returns CDR1 WSHSY and CDR2 SAAADI. The germline V and J ends were trimmed by 8 bases and 6 bases, with 10 bases remaining between them. CDR3 sequence: CASWAQNGYTF. Written as DNA, the CDR3 is TGCGCCAGCTGGGCGCAGAATGGCTACACCTTC.

The gene calls are TRBV6-1 and TRBJ2-2; possible D gene TRBD1, 5 bases. CDR3 length: 14 amino acids. V dropped 4 bases and J dropped 7 bases, with 13 bases sitting between them. Germline CDR1 reads MNHNS; CDR2 reads SASEGT. The CDR3 loop is CASSVPGFHGELFF. The CDR3 DNA is TGTGCCAGCAGTGTTCCAGGGTTTCACGGGGAGCTGTTTTTT.

The J gene is TRBJ1-3, the V gene TRBV6-5, with D uncertain. Trimming removed 0 bases from V and 4 bases from J, with 13 bases in between. In germline, CDR1 is MNHEY, CDR2 SVGAGI. The CDR3 consists of 16 residues. The CDR3 here is CASSYSMTPVGNTIYF. CDR3 bases: TGTGCCAGCAGTTACTCGATGACTCCGGTGGGAAACACCATATATTTT.

This chain connects TRBV9 to TRBJ2-3; 10 bases line up with TRBD2. Germline trimming cut 0 bases from V and 4 bases from J; bases unmatched to any gene: 11. Germline V CDR1 and CDR2: SGDLS, YYNGEE. The CDR3 runs 18 residues. CDR3 sequence: CASSVGIASGGAADTQYF. DNA of the CDR3: TGTGCCAGCAGCGTAGGGATTGCAAGCGGGGGGGCTGCAGATACGCAGTATTTT.

This chain joins TRBV11-3 and TRBJ2-5; tentatively, D is TRBD1 (6 bases). V lost 6 bases to trimming and J lost 2 bases, with 16 bases between them. The CDR3 has 15 amino acids. Germline values: CDR1 SGHNT, CDR2 YENEEA. This chain's CDR3 is CASSRTQGMQETQYF. CDR3 coding DNA: TGTGCCAGCAGTCGAACCCAGGGGATGCAAGAGACCCAGTACTTC.

This chain connects TRBV5-4 to TRBJ1-2; tentatively, D is TRBD1 (6 bases). The germline V gene encodes CDR1 SGHNT and CDR2 YYREEE (reference sequence). The CDR3 consists of 13 residues. The V end lost 9 bases, the J end lost 2 bases, and 14 bases lay between the germline ends. The CDR3 sequence is CATVVGGNYGYTF. The CDR3 nucleotides read TGTGCCACCGTCGTAGGGGGAAACTATGGCTACACCTTC.

CDR3 residues: CASSSGGNTIYF. The CDR3 DNA follows: TGTGCCAGCAGCTCCGGGGGAAACACCATATATTTT. This chain connects TRBV5-6 to TRBJ1-3; D remains ambiguous. The CDR3 runs 12 residues. The germline V gene has CDR1 SGHDT and CDR2 YYEEEE. V was clipped by 3 bases and J by 4 bases, with 5 bases between them.

This chain joins TRBV13 and TRBJ2-5; the match to TRBD1 covers 7 bases. With 5 bases clipped from V and 5 bases from J, the junction kept 8 bases outside the gene matches. This CDR3 contains 14 residues. Germline assignment: CDR1 PRHDT and CDR2 FYEKMQ (reference sequence). The CDR3 region is CASSPDRRGETQYF. The CDR3 nucleotides are TGTGCCAGCAGCCCAGACCGCAGGGGGGAGACCCAGTACTTC.

The chain carries TRBV4-1 and TRBJ2-2; possibly TRBD1 for D (6 bases). The V end lost 1 base, the J end lost 5 bases, and 8 bases lay between the germline ends. Germline V gene lookup returns CDR1 MGHRA and CDR2 YSYEKL. The CDR3 has 14 residues. The CDR3 loop is CASSQAGQTGELFF. For the CDR3, the DNA is TGCGCCAGCAGCCAAGCTGGACAGACCGGGGAGCTGTTTTTT.

The chain joins TRBV6-1 to TRBJ2-1, with TRBD1 as a possible D gene (6 bases). Germline CDR1 and CDR2: MNHNS and SASEGT. V lost 4 bases, J lost 13 bases, and 17 bases lay in between. The CDR3 covers 13 residues. In DNA, the CDR3 is TGTGCCAGCAGTGGATGGGACACCGAATATCAGTTCTTC. It translates to CASSGWDTEYQFF.

The CDR3 protein is CASSQSRGGYTF. DNA for the CDR3: TGTGCCAGCAGCCAATCGAGGGGGGGCTACACCTTC. J is TRBJ1-2 and V is TRBV16, with a weak D call TRBD1 (6 bases). CDR1 and CDR2 (germline): KGHSY, FQNENV. CDR3 length: 12 residues. With 0 bases removed from V and 8 bases from J, the gap between germline ends came to 7 bases.

The CDR3 coding sequence is TGTGCCAGCAGCCAAATCCAAGGACTAGTCTACAATGAGCAGTTCTTC. Encoded protein: CASSQIQGLVYNEQFF. The chain couples TRBV11-1 to TRBJ2-1, with 7 bases matching TRBD2. The germline V gene encodes CDR1 SGHAT and CDR2 FQDESV (reference sequence). The CDR3 contains 16 residues. J gave up 3 bases and V 5 bases, and 10 bases lay outside the gene matches. Full variable domain (missing parts from reference TRBV11-1 and TRBJ2-1): EAEVAQSPRYKITEKSQAVAFWCDPISGHATLYWYRQILGQGPELLVQFQDESVVDDSQLPKDRFSAERLKGVDSTLKIQPAELGDSAMYLCASSQIQGLVYNEQFFGPGTRLTVL.

The chain employs TRBV7-8 and TRBJ2-7; TRBD2 matches at 9 bases. The CDR3 sequence is 17 residues long. V shed 2 bases, J shed 5 bases, and the junction held 13 bases outside the gene matches. CDR1 is SGHVS and CDR2 is FQNEAQ in the germline V gene. CDR3 region: CASSLFGGRVFDDEQYF. The CDR3 nucleotides are TGTGCCAGCAGCTTATTTGGCGGGAGGGTATTTGACGACGAGCAGTACTTC.

The chain combines TRBV11-2 with TRBJ2-3, with a weak D call TRBD2 (6 bases). The CDR3 runs to 16 residues. Germline V gene sequence: CDR1 SGHAT, CDR2 FQNNGV. Trimming cost V 4 bases and J 5 bases, with 19 bases left between them. The CDR3 coding sequence is TGTGCCAGCAGCTCCCGGAGTGGAGGGTTCATAGATACGCAGTATTTT. It codes for CASSSRSGGFIDTQYF. Using reference TRBV11-2 and TRBJ2-3 for the parts outside the CDR3, the full variable domain is EAGVAQSPRYKIIEKRQSVAFWCNPISGHATLYWYQQILGQGPKLLIQFQNNGVVDDSQLPKDRFSAERLKGVDSTLKIQPAKLEDSAVYLCASSSRSGGFIDTQYFGPGTRLTVL.

The V gene is TRBV5-4, the J gene TRBJ1-6; 7 bases map to TRBD1. With 5 bases clipped from V and 7 bases from J, the junction kept 12 bases outside the gene matches. Germline CDR1 and CDR2: SGHNT and YYREEE (reference sequence). This CDR3 spans 16 amino acids. CDR3 protein: CASRTDNRQGNSPLHF. The CDR3 region has the DNA TGTGCCAGCAGAACAGACAATCGACAGGGAAATTCACCCCTCCACTTT.

The rearrangement joins TRBV28 to TRBJ1-1, with unresolved D. Germline loops: CDR1 MDHEN, CDR2 SYDVKM. The germline V and J ends were trimmed by 3 bases and 11 bases, with 16 bases remaining between them. This CDR3 has 13 residues. For the CDR3, the DNA is TGTGCCAGCAGTTTCGGAGGTAACATCTATGCTTTCTTT. It specifies CASSFGGNIYAFF.

The chain recombines TRBV30 with TRBJ2-1, with D possibly TRBD2 on 7 matching bases. V lost 4 bases to trimming and J lost 7 bases, with 20 bases between them. CDR1 is GTSNPN and CDR2 is SVGIG in the germline V gene (reference sequence). CDR3 length equals 15 residues. CDR3 loop: CAWTKGGGLRNEQFF. In DNA, the CDR3 is TGTGCCTGGACCAAGGGAGGGGGGTTGAGGAATGAGCAGTTCTTC.

This chain connects TRBV9 to TRBJ1-1, with 7 bases identical to TRBD1. The CDR3 covers 12 residues. Germline V gene lookup returns CDR1 SGDLS and CDR2 YYNGEE. Germline trimming cut 3 bases from V and 4 bases from J; bases unmatched to any gene: 0. CDR3 DNA: TGTGCCAGCAGCGCAGGGGGCACTGAAGCTTTCTTT. Translated: CASSAGGTEAFF.

The rearrangement links TRBV30 to TRBJ2-1; 7 nucleotides agree with TRBD2. Looked up from germline, CDR1 is GTSNPN and CDR2 is SVGIG (reference sequence). The CDR3 loop spans 14 amino acids. V lost 5 bases to trimming and J lost 5 bases; unmatched junction nucleotides: 9. The CDR3 reads CAWANGGFHNEQFF. In DNA form, the CDR3 reads TGTGCCTGGGCTAACGGGGGGTTCCACAATGAGCAGTTCTTC.

The V and J genes are TRBV2 and TRBJ2-7; TRBD1 matches 8 bases. Germline V gives CDR1 SNHLY, CDR2 FYNNEI. This CDR3 has 11 residues. After removal of 7 bases from V and 6 bases from J, the junction contained 2 bases not matched to a gene. The CDR3 protein is CASTQGAEQYF. In DNA form, the CDR3 reads TGTGCCAGCACCCAGGGGGCCGAGCAGTACTTC.